What follows are 28 T cell receptor beta chains derived from one specimen sequenced in a study of T cell repertoires in cytomegalovirus infection. One entry per CDR3 protein results from TCRdb running MiXCR on the reads. The repertoire has 150,000 to 200,000 distinct CDR3 sequences, over 25% of them found once; the top ten carry around 29%. Material for sequencing was PBMCs. The receptor source for this set is a human donor in good health (CMV status not recorded). Some clones in this sample may be carry-over from other donors' samples.

This clonotype was recorded once. The chain couples TRBV2 to TRBJ2-1; 11 bases are a match to TRBD2. This CDR3 region has 16 residues. V shed 10 bases and J 2 bases; nucleotides not matched to a gene: 10. The germline V gene encodes CDR1 SNHLY and CDR2 FYNNEI. The CDR3 sequence: CAITQYSGRAYNEQFF. DNA of the CDR3: TGTGCCATCACCCAATATAGCGGGAGGGCCTACAATGAGCAGTTCTTC. The variable domain in full, with the rest retrieved from reference TRBV2 and TRBJ2-1, is EPEVTQTPSHQVTQMGQEVILRCVPISNHLYFYWYRQILGQKVEFLVSFYNNEISEKSEIFDDQFSVERPDGSNFTLKIRSTKLEDSAMYFCAITQYSGRAYNEQFFGPGTRLTVL.

The chain combines TRBV18 with TRBJ1-6, with D perhaps TRBD1 (6 bases). V was trimmed by 5 bases and J by 7 bases, leaving 9 bases between them. The germline gives CDR1 KGHSH, CDR2 LQKENI. The CDR3 is 13 amino acids. In DNA form, the CDR3 reads TGTGCCAGCTCATCAGGGGAAAATTCACCCCTCCACTTT. This gives the protein CASSSGENSPLHF.

The rearrangement joins TRBV29-1 to TRBJ1-3, with unresolved D. V shed 5 bases and J shed 2 bases, with 7 bases lying between them. In germline, CDR1 is SQVTM, CDR2 ANQGSEA. The CDR3 has 12 residues. The CDR3 sequence is CSVRVTGNTIYF. CDR3 nucleotide sequence: TGCAGCGTTAGGGTGACTGGAAACACCATATATTTT.

This clonotype was counted many times. V is TRBV7-2 and J is TRBJ2-3; 10 bases are a match to TRBD2. V dropped 5 bases and J dropped 4; count of bases not matched to a gene: 3. The CDR3 totals 14 residues. From germline, CDR1 is SGHTA and CDR2 FQGNSA. CDR3 DNA: TGTGCCAGCAGCCTCGGACTAGCGGCAGATACGCAGTATTTT. Encoded protein: CASSLGLAADTQYF.

The V gene is TRBV14, the J gene TRBJ2-5; D may correspond to TRBD1 or TRBD2 (5 bases each). The CDR3 contains 12 residues. Germline CDR1 SGHDN, CDR2 FVKESK. Trimming shortened V by 0 bases and J by 10 bases, and 9 bases separated the two germline ends. CDR3 DNA sequence: TGTGCCAGCAGCCAAGATTGGGGGAGCCAGTACTTC. Translating gives CASSQDWGSQYF.

This clonotype was seen a few times. This sequence joins TRBV6-2 or TRBV6-3 and TRBJ1-2; no reliable D call. The CDR3 sequence is 17 residues long. Trimming pared 0 bases from V and 4 bases from J, leaving 18 bases between. The germline V gene has CDR1 MNHEY and CDR2 SVGEGT. The CDR3 DNA reads TGTGCCAGCAGTTACTCTGGGATCAGTAGGACCCTCTATGGCTACACCTTC. It is translated as CASSYSGISRTLYGYTF.

This clonotype turned up a few times. V gene TRBV7-3 combines with J gene TRBJ2-1; maybe TRBD1 (6 bases). The CDR3 contains 14 residues. Germline V lookup: CDR1 SGHTA, CDR2 FQGTGA. V lost 5 bases and J lost 4, with 12 bases in between. CDR3 amino acids: CASSPDQGYNEQFF. The CDR3 region has the DNA TGTGCCAGCAGCCCCGACCAGGGGTACAATGAGCAGTTCTTC.

This chain connects TRBV7-9 to TRBJ2-7; perhaps TRBD1 as D (6 bases). Germline CDR1 SEHNR, CDR2 FQNEAQ (reference sequence). V was clipped by 4 bases and J by 1 base, with 17 bases between them. The CDR3 has 16 amino acids. The CDR3 DNA reads as TGTGCCAGCAGCTCTAGAACCCTACAGGGATCCTACGAGCAGTACTTC. Translating gives CASSSRTLQGSYEQYF.

This clonotype was counted ten times or more. V is TRBV7-2 and J is TRBJ2-7; D gene unclear. The V end lost 3 bases, the J end lost 3 bases, and 9 bases lay between the germline ends. This CDR3 is built from 13 residues. The germline gives CDR1 SGHTA, CDR2 FQGNSA. The CDR3 region has the DNA TGTGCCAGCAGCTTGGGCGGAGACTACGAGCAGTACTTC. It translates to CASSLGGDYEQYF.

This clonotype was seen more than once but under ten times. The rearrangement links TRBV25-1 to TRBJ1-1, with D tentatively TRBD1 (6 bases). Germline-derived CDR1 and CDR2 are MGHDK and SYGVNS. Deletions cut 7 bases from V and 0 bases from J, with 12 bases between. The CDR3 length is 14 residues. The CDR3 DNA sequence: TGTGCCAGCATCCCGGGGGCGATGAACACTGAAGCTTTCTTT. This translates into CASIPGAMNTEAFF. The full variable domain, in which reference TRBV25-1 and TRBJ1-1 provide the parts outside the CDR3, is EADIYQTPRYLVIGTGKKITLECSQTMGHDKMYWYQQDPGMELHLIHYSYGVNSTEKGDLSSESTVSRIRTEHFPLTLESARPSHTSQYLCASIPGAMNTEAFFGQGTRLTVV.

DNA of the CDR3: TGTGCCAGCAGCTGGACGAAGGGAGTAGAGGAAAAACTGTTTTTT. Translation gives CASSWTKGVEEKLFF. The rearrangement joins TRBV7-8 to TRBJ1-4; D unresolved. This CDR3 has 15 amino acids. V gave up 4 bases and J gave up 8 bases, with 17 bases separating them. CDR1 and CDR2 (germline): SGHVS, FQNEAQ.

A few counts support this clonotype. This chain uses TRBV6-2 or TRBV6-3 with TRBJ2-7, with TRBD2 as a possible D gene (6 bases). The germline CDR1 and CDR2 sequences are MNHEY and SVGEGT. The CDR3 loop spans 14 amino acids. Between the trimmed V and J ends, which lost 0 bases and 2 bases, there was a span of 8 bases. The CDR3 loop reads CASSYSRGAYEQYF. The DNA of the CDR3 is TGTGCCAGCAGTTACTCGCGCGGGGCCTACGAGCAGTACTTC.

The chain recombines TRBV7-6 with TRBJ2-3, with D tentatively TRBD2 (6 bases). In germline, CDR1 is SGHVS, CDR2 FNYEAQ. Trimming stripped 4 bases from V and 1 base from J, with 9 bases between. CDR3 length: 14 residues. The CDR3 here is CASSSGTGTDTQYF. The CDR3 region has the DNA TGTGCCAGCAGCTCCGGGACTGGCACAGATACGCAGTATTTT.

This chain links TRBV29-1 with TRBJ2-3; perhaps D is TRBD1 or TRBD2 (5 bases each). Trimming shortened V by 7 bases and J by 5 bases, and 19 bases separated the two germline ends. This CDR3 has 14 residues. The V gene's germline CDR1 is SQVTM and CDR2 ANQGSEA. The CDR3 spells CSGGSSGGLDTQYF. Written as DNA, the CDR3 is TGCAGCGGGGGGTCTTCGGGCGGGCTAGATACGCAGTATTTT.

This clonotype was observed a handful of times. J is TRBJ1-6 and V is TRBV6-1; possible D gene TRBD1, 6 bases. The CDR3 totals 14 residues. Germline V lookup: CDR1 MNHNS, CDR2 SASEGT. V shed 5 bases and J shed 6 bases, with 11 bases lying between them. The CDR3, as DNA: TGTGCCAGCAGTAGGACAGATGTTAATTCACCCCTCCACTTT. Translating gives CASSRTDVNSPLHF.

J is TRBJ2-7 and V is TRBV7-2; 7 positions agree with TRBD1. CDR1 is SGHTA, CDR2 FQGNSA, per germline. This CDR3 spans 15 amino acids. The ends lost 2 bases at V and 3 bases at J; junction bases unmatched: 7. CDR3: CASSLSLTGNYEQYF. CDR3 nucleotide sequence: TGTGCCAGCAGCTTATCCCTGACAGGGAACTACGAGCAGTACTTC.

The table lists this clonotype with a few counts. This chain connects TRBV19 to TRBJ1-1; D remains ambiguous. Trimming took 5 bases from V and 0 from J, leaving 7 bases between them. Germline CDR1 is LNHDA and CDR2 is SQIVND (reference sequence). The CDR3 is made up of 13 amino acids. The CDR3 sequence: CASSSRMNTEAFF. The CDR3 DNA reads as TGTGCCAGTAGTTCTAGGATGAACACTGAAGCTTTCTTT. Looking up the rest from reference TRBV19 and TRBJ1-1 gives the full variable domain: DGGITQSPKYLFRKEGQNVTLSCEQNLNHDAMYWYRQDPGQGLRLIYYSQIVNDFQKGDIAEGYSVSREKKESFPLTVTSAQKNPTAFYLCASSSRMNTEAFFGQGTRLTVV.

This clonotype has more than one count but fewer than ten. This chain links TRBV6-6 with TRBJ1-2, with D possibly being TRBD1 (5 bases). V lost 8 bases, J lost 8 bases, and 21 bases lay in between. This CDR3 spans 14 amino acids. The germline gives CDR1 MNHNY, CDR2 SVGAGI (reference sequence). The CDR3 nucleotides are TGTGCCAGCTCCGACGGGGCAGGGTTTTTGGGCTACACCTTC. Its protein is CASSDGAGFLGYTF.

The CDR3 DNA sequence: TGTGCCAGTAGGCGCCGGGGACAGGGGGTAAATACCGGGGAGCTGTTTTTT. This sequence encodes CASRRRGQGVNTGELFF. V is TRBV19 and J is TRBJ2-2; 11 bases match TRBD1. Germline V CDR1 and CDR2: LNHDA, SQIVND (reference sequence). This CDR3 is built from 17 residues. V lost 6 bases and J lost 5; bases outside the gene matches: 11.

At least ten counts were recorded for this clonotype. J is TRBJ2-7 and V is TRBV7-2, with 13 bases that match TRBD2. Germline CDR1 is SGHTA and CDR2 is FQGNSA. The CDR3 contains 14 residues. Germline trimming cut 3 bases from V and 5 bases from J; bases unmatched to any gene: 1. As DNA, the CDR3 is TGTGCCAGCAGCTTCGGGACTAGCGGGAACGAGCAGTACTTC. Translation gives CASSFGTSGNEQYF.

This clonotype was observed a handful of times. This rearrangement joins TRBV15 to TRBJ2-3; TRBD1 matches 7 bases. The V segment lost 4 bases and the J segment 0 bases; nucleotides outside the gene matches: 7. The CDR3 contains 16 residues. Germline CDR1 and CDR2: LNHNV and YYDKDF (reference sequence). Written as DNA, the CDR3 is TGTGCCACCAGCAAATCCGGGACAGCTAGCACAGATACGCAGTATTTT. Its translation is CATSKSGTASTDTQYF.

This clonotype came up once. This clone may be a read error of a much larger clone one base away. The chain uses TRBV7-2 and TRBJ1-2; D remains unclear. Trimming shortened V by 3 bases and J by 8 bases, and 10 bases separated the two germline ends. Germline CDR1 SGHTA, CDR2 FQGNSA. The CDR3 runs 12 residues. The CDR3 reads CASSLMRKGYTF. For the CDR3, the DNA is TGTGCCAGCAGCTTGATGAGGAAGGGCTACACCTTC.

The chain couples TRBV19 to TRBJ1-2; 7 bases line up with TRBD1. Trimming removed 3 bases from V and 4 bases from J; junction bases left unmatched: 5. Germline V gene data show CDR1 as LNHDA and CDR2 as SQIVND (reference sequence). This CDR3 region has 14 residues. The CDR3 bases are TGTGCCAGTAGTATGGACCGGGACAGCTATGGCTACACCTTC. Protein product: CASSMDRDSYGYTF. Variable domain in full (rest from reference TRBV19 and TRBJ1-2): DGGITQSPKYLFRKEGQNVTLSCEQNLNHDAMYWYRQDPGQGLRLIYYSQIVNDFQKGDIAEGYSVSREKKESFPLTVTSAQKNPTAFYLCASSMDRDSYGYTFGSGTRLTVV.

This clonotype was observed a handful of times. The chain joins TRBV4-1 to TRBJ2-7; 13 nucleotides line up with TRBD2. With V trimmed by 5 bases and J by 4 bases, 17 bases remained unmatched. Germline CDR1 MGHRA, CDR2 YSYEKL. This CDR3 is 19 amino acids long. DNA for the CDR3: TGCGCCAGCAGCTTTAGGACCGGGACTAGCGGGGAGCTTGTTTACGAGCAGTACTTC. Translated, it gives CASSFRTGTSGELVYEQYF.

This clonotype was observed many times. This sequence joins TRBV7-2 and TRBJ2-3, with 12 bases lining up with TRBD2. This CDR3 contains 17 residues. CDR1 is SGHTA, CDR2 FQGNSA, per germline. With 1 base clipped from V and 4 bases from J, the junction kept 6 bases outside the gene matches. The CDR3 region is CASSLVRLAGVADTQYF. In nucleotides, the CDR3 is TGTGCCAGCAGCTTAGTCAGACTAGCGGGGGTGGCAGATACGCAGTATTTT. Drawing the rest from reference TRBV7-2 and TRBJ2-3, the complete variable domain is GAGVSQSPSNKVTEKGKDVELRCDPISGHTALYWYRQSLGQGLEFLIYFQGNSAPDKSGLPSDRFSAERTGGSVSTLTIQRTQQEDSAVYLCASSLVRLAGVADTQYFGPGTRLTVL.

This clonotype was counted between two and nine times. This chain links TRBV7-3 with TRBJ2-3; no clear D gene. V lost 5 bases and J 6 bases, leaving 15 bases between the germline ends. The V gene's germline CDR1 is SGHTA and CDR2 FQGTGA. This CDR3 contains 14 residues. This chain's CDR3 is CASSPPGSRDTQYF. CDR3 DNA: TGTGCCAGCAGCCCCCCCGGTAGTAGGGATACGCAGTATTTT.

The J gene is TRBJ2-5, the V gene TRBV11-2; maybe TRBD2 (6 bases). Germline loops: CDR1 SGHAT, CDR2 FQNNGV. The CDR3 loop spans 13 amino acids. V lost 4 bases and J 1 base, leaving 7 bases between the germline ends. CDR3 bases: TGTGCCAGCAGCTGGGACTTCCAAGAGACCCAGTACTTC. Its protein is CASSWDFQETQYF.

This clonotype has more than one count but fewer than ten. The chain combines TRBV29-1 with TRBJ2-7; the D call may be TRBD1 or TRBD2 (5 bases each). The V end lost 6 bases, the J end lost 4 bases, and 7 bases lay between the germline ends. Germline V gene data show CDR1 as SQVTM and CDR2 as ANQGSEA. The CDR3 is 10 amino acids. The CDR3, as DNA: TGCAGCGTGGGGGAGTACGAGCAGTACTTC. It is translated as CSVGEYEQYF.